This TCR beta chain was sequenced during a study of beta chain features in type 1 diabetes. Across the study: Examined across all samples were around 110 million sorted cells.

This CDR3 region has 17 residues. V shed 4 bases, J shed 0 bases, and the junction held 8 bases outside the gene matches. This clone was observed a few times. No antigen is known for it. Notes on the study in general: In cDNA sequencing, cells with high TCR expression could be over-represented. There was a moderate but significant shortening of TCRB CDR3s in all four CD4+ subsets of Type 1 diabetes patients. The naive, central memory and Treg TCRB repertoires looked more alike in patients than they did in healthy donors.

Expressed TCRB transcripts got sequenced, as all isolated RNA was reverse transcribed. Assay: immunoSEQ multiplex PCR; the TCRdb copy retains only in-frame clones and omits some. Counted here are under 20,000 clones, approximately 40% occurring once; the ten biggest clones make up approximately 0.53%. The TCR was taken from a woman aged 40 to 49 in good health. The sample comprised stem cell memory CD4+ T cells from blood. V and J are TRBV23-1 and TRBJ2-4; 8 bases align to TRBD1. TRBV23-1 is identified as an open reading frame with a role that is uncertain. CDR3 in amino acids: CASSPNRGDKAKNIQYF. Written as DNA, the CDR3 is TGCGCCAGCAGTCCTAACAGGGGGGATAAAGCCAAAAACATTCAGTACTTC.